The rows below give T cell receptor beta chains drawn from one sample of a study of beta chain features in type 1 diabetes. Clones were sequenced by immunoSEQ multiplex PCR, and TCRdb holds only the in-frame ones, with some missing. The sample includes 25,000 to 30,000 clones, almost 65% seen only once; the top ten take less than 3%. The sample was Tregs from blood. The receptor source for this set is a woman aged 25 to 45 with type 1 diabetes. Both conserved end residues are part of each CDR3. D genes are given only for firm matches. Clone size is stated in some rows and not others, as once, few, many or a class when expanded.

clone_size	d_call	v_call	j_call	cdr3_nt	cdr3_aa
once	NA	TRBV6-5	TRBJ1-4	TGTGCCAGCACCCAGGGTGAAAAACTGTTTTTT	CASTQGEKLFF
few	TRBD1	TRBV28	TRBJ1-5	TGTGCCAGCAGTATCCCCGGACAGGGGCTGAATCAGCCCCAGCATTTT	CASSIPGQGLNQPQHF
NA	TRBD2	TRBV10-3	TRBJ2-7	TGTGCCACCTTTTCCGGACTAGCGGGAGGGCTCTACGAGCAGTACTTC	CATFSGLAGGLYEQYF
NA	NA	TRBV7-6	TRBJ2-5	TGTGCCAGCAGCTTGGCAGGTCCAGAGACCCAGTACTTC	CASSLAGPETQYF
few	NA	TRBV28	TRBJ1-5	TGTGCCAGCAGTTTACCCGGGGAGCTTCGGACCTTCAATCAGCCCCAGCATTTT	CASSLPGELRTFNQPQHF
NA	TRBD1	TRBV14	TRBJ2-2	TGTGCCAGCAGCCATCTCGGGACAGGGGGGACCGGGGAGCTGTTTTTT	CASSHLGTGGTGELFF
NA	NA	TRBV9	TRBJ2-7	TGTGCCAGCAGCGTACCGAAACCTCTATCCGGGATGGGGGCATTCGAGCAGTACTTC	CASSVPKPLSGMGAFEQYF
NA	NA	TRBV28	TRBJ1-1	TGTGCCAGCAGTTTAAGGGGAACTGAAGCTTTCTTT	CASSLRGTEAFF
NA	NA	TRBV7-3	TRBJ2-3	TGTGCCAGCAGCCCTAACGCAGATACGCAGTATTTT	CASSPNADTQYF
few	NA	TRBV5-1	TRBJ1-1	TGCGCCAGCAGCTTGACAGGCGAGGACACTGAAGCTTTCTTT	CASSLTGEDTEAFF
NA	NA	TRBV19	TRBJ2-1	TGTGCCAGTAGTGCCTTGGGTAATAGCCGGCATGAGCAGTTCTTC	CASSALGNSRHEQFF